Shown below are 13 T cell receptor beta chains from a single sample sequenced in a study of molecular identifiers for immune sequencing clone quantification (dated by TCRdb to the late 2010s). The library was generated by PCR. The instrument given in TCRdb is Illumina HiSeq 4000. The public reads were run again by TCRdb, first through fastp at Q25 and then through MiXCR, and only productive beta chains were kept. For every CDR3 protein sequence, its rows merge into one entry that carries the most common genes and DNA. The sample records approximately 550,000 distinct CDR3 sequences, about a fifth of which are singletons. The ten biggest clones cover 0.7% to 1% of the sample. What was sequenced was naive CD8+ T cells from blood, with Jurkat cell RNA spiked in. This sample's cell subset or site label indicates: FACS-sorted CD8+CD4-CCR7+CD45RA+ naive T cells. Source of these receptors: a human donor in good health. Some libraries in this study had Jurkat cell RNA spiked in.

The chain is built from TRBV27 and TRBJ2-7; 8 bases are a match to TRBD2. Unmatched junction bases numbered 9, after V lost 5 bases and J lost 3 bases. The V gene's germline CDR1 is MNHEY and CDR2 SMNVEV (reference sequence). The CDR3 is 15 residues long. The chain's CDR3 is CASSPTGGNNYEQYF. DNA for the CDR3: TGTGCCAGCAGTCCCACGGGGGGGAATAACTACGAGCAGTACTTC.

V is TRBV19 and J is TRBJ2-7; tentative D call: TRBD1 (7 bases). Germline-derived CDR1 and CDR2 are LNHDA and SQIVND (reference sequence). The CDR3 is 13 amino acids. V shed 7 bases and J shed 4 bases, with 14 bases lying between them. The CDR3 here is CASKDPGGYEQYF. Here the CDR3 DNA reads TGTGCCAGTAAGGATCCAGGGGGGTACGAGCAGTACTTC.

This chain's CDR3 is CASSPTGGYNEQFF. The CDR3 nucleotides read TGTGCCAGCAGCCCGACGGGGGGGTACAATGAGCAGTTCTTC. The chain recombines TRBV7-3 with TRBJ2-1; 8 bases map to TRBD2. Germline V gene data show CDR1 as SGHTA and CDR2 as FQGTGA. The CDR3 loop spans 14 amino acids. After removal of 5 bases from V and 4 bases from J, the junction contained 4 bases not matched to a gene.

This clonotype occurred a few times. The rearrangement joins TRBV20-1 to TRBJ1-5, with 10 bases matching TRBD1. V lost 0 bases to trimming and J lost 6 bases; unmatched junction nucleotides: 5. This CDR3 region has 15 residues. Germline CDR1 is DFQATT and CDR2 is SNEGSKA (reference sequence). The CDR3: CSARESDRGFQPQHF. In nucleotides, the CDR3 is TGCAGTGCTAGAGAATCGGACAGGGGGTTTCAGCCCCAGCATTTT.

On this clonotype itself: Mismatch with germline at one junction end may stem from a read error. This rearrangement joins TRBV27 to TRBJ2-3; TRBD1 matches 8 bases. CDR3 length equals 15 residues. In germline, CDR1 is MNHEY, CDR2 SMNVEV (reference sequence). The CDR3 DNA reads TGTGCCGGCAGTTTAGTTCAGGGGGCGCAAGATACGCAGTATTTT. Amino acid sequence: CAGSLVQGAQDTQYF.

The CDR3 sequence: CASSPPASESYNERFF. The CDR3 region has the DNA TGTGCCAGCAGCCCCCCGGCTAGCGAGAGCTACAATGAGCGGTTCTTC. The V and J genes are TRBV21-1 and TRBJ2-1; TRBD2 reflects the table's D call only, with no check against the DNA. TRBV21-1 is classified as a pseudogene. The CDR3 runs to 16 residues.

CDR3 bases: TGTGCCAGCAGTTATTCCCATTGGGAATCGGGCACAGATACGCAGTATTTT. Its protein product is CASSYSHWESGTDTQYF. The chain combines TRBV6-2 or TRBV6-3 with TRBJ2-3, with D unresolved. Germline loops: CDR1 MNHEY, CDR2 SVGEGT. V was cut by 3 bases and J by 1 base, with 17 bases left in between. The CDR3 consists of 17 residues.

This clonotype has just a few counts. This chain uses TRBV15 with TRBJ2-3; no clear D gene. Germline values: CDR1 LNHNV, CDR2 YYDKDF (reference sequence). V lost 1 base and J 0 bases, leaving 14 bases between the germline ends. The CDR3 spans 17 residues. The chain's CDR3 is CATSRVTEYVSTDTQYF. CDR3 coding DNA: TGTGCCACCAGCAGAGTGACGGAGTACGTAAGCACAGATACGCAGTATTTT.

Notes on this clonotype: This sequence may be a read error, since a much larger clone differs from it by one base. The CDR3 here is CASNPRGLAGPDTQYF. The CDR3 DNA sequence: TGTGCCAGCAACCCCCGGGGACTAGCGGGGCCAGATACGCAGTATTTT. The chain recombines TRBV7-2 with TRBJ2-3; 13 bases map to TRBD2. V was pared by 7 bases and J by 4 bases, with 8 bases of the junction left unmatched. This CDR3 comprises 16 residues. Germline V gene data show CDR1 as SGHTA and CDR2 as FQGNSA.

A remark on this clonotype: This sequence may be a read error, since a much larger clone differs from it by one base. This likely comes from a read error, as the CDR3 has no conserved phenylalanine or tryptophan at its end. This chain connects TRBV5-3 to TRBJ2-7; 7 positions agree with TRBD1. TRBV5-3 is designated an ORF whose function remains uncertain. This CDR3 comprises 15 residues. Written as DNA, the CDR3 is TGTGCCAGCAGCTCGATGCCGGGACAGCTCTACGAGCAGTACCTC. Protein: CASSSMPGQLYEQYL.

The V call is TRBV27, the J call TRBJ2-7; 8 bases map to TRBD1. Trimming took 3 bases from V and 4 from J; bases not matched to a gene: 8. This CDR3 comprises 15 residues. Germline V gives CDR1 MNHEY, CDR2 SMNVEV (reference sequence). The CDR3 nucleotides are TGTGCCAGCAGTTTGTCCCAGGGGGCAAGATACGAGCAGTACTTC. As protein: CASSLSQGARYEQYF.

Ten or more counts support this clonotype. The CDR3 sequence is CASSQDRGLSTDTQYF. The CDR3 nucleotides are TGCGCCAGCAGCCAAGACAGGGGGCTTAGCACAGATACGCAGTATTTT. The chain links TRBV4-1 to TRBJ2-3, with 8 nucleotides matching TRBD1. V lost 0 bases and J lost 0; bases outside the gene matches: 2. Per the germline V gene, CDR1 is MGHRA and CDR2 is YSYEKL. The CDR3 runs 16 residues.

In regard to this clonotype: It may be a read error: a sequence one base away is much more abundant. This sequence joins TRBV6-4 and TRBJ2-2; 8 bases align to TRBD1. Germline V gives CDR1 MRHNA, CDR2 SNTAGT. CDR3 length equals 14 residues. CDR3 sequence (DNA): TGTGCCAGCAGTGGGGACAGGAACACCGGGGAGCCGTTTTTT. It specifies CASSGDRNTGEPFF.